The 27 T cell receptor beta chains presented below share a single source sample, sequenced in a study of blood T cell repertoires in COVID-19. Assay: immunoSEQ multiplex PCR; the TCRdb copy retains only in-frame clones and omits some. The profile shows about 210,000 clones, approximately 82% of them singletons. The material sequenced was peripheral blood. The receptors were sampled from a man between 50 and 59 years old with active or convalescent COVID-19.

The chain recombines TRBV9 with TRBJ1-1; D possibly corresponds to TRBD1 (6 bases). CDR1 and CDR2 from the germline V gene are SGDLS and YYNGEE. The CDR3 has 15 amino acids. V lost 0 bases to trimming and J lost 5 bases, with 14 bases between them. The CDR3 DNA sequence: TGTGCCAGCAGCGTAGGCACAGGGATTAATACTGAAGCTTTCTTT. Protein product: CASSVGTGINTEAFF.

The chain recombines TRBV5-8 with TRBJ2-5, with D uncertain. The CDR3 spans 13 residues. Trimming left V 0 bases short and J 1 base short, with 4 bases between. Per the germline V gene, CDR1 is SGHTS and CDR2 is YDEGEE. CDR3 nucleotide sequence: TGTGCCAGCAGCTTGGACGGCCAAGAGACCCAGTACTTC. Translated, it gives CASSLDGQETQYF.

The chain employs TRBV6-2 or TRBV6-3 and TRBJ1-5, with unresolved D. The CDR3 is 13 residues long. Germline assignment: CDR1 MNHEY and CDR2 SVGEGT. V was shortened by 6 bases and J by 4 bases, with 10 bases between the two germline ends. CDR3 loop: CASSRYGNQPQHF. CDR3 bases: TGTGCCAGCAGCAGATACGGGAATCAGCCCCAGCATTTT.

CDR3 coding DNA: TGTGCCAGCAGCCCCCCGAGGAACACTGAAGCTTTCTTT. Translation gives CASSPPRNTEAFF. The rearrangement joins TRBV28 to TRBJ1-1, with D uncertain. Germline assignment: CDR1 MDHEN and CDR2 SYDVKM. V was trimmed by 6 bases and J by 1 base, leaving 9 bases between them. The CDR3 runs 13 residues.

The chain couples TRBV6-5 to TRBJ1-2, with unresolved D. V lost 5 bases to trimming and J lost 5 bases, with 9 bases between them. Germline V gives CDR1 MNHEY, CDR2 SVGAGI. This CDR3 is built from 12 residues. CDR3 sequence (DNA): TGTGCCAGCAGTCCCGGGTTGTATGGCTACACCTTC. This sequence encodes CASSPGLYGYTF.

This clone was counted between two and nine times. The rearrangement links TRBV4-2 to TRBJ2-1; perhaps TRBD2 as D (6 bases). Deletions cut 1 base from V and 5 bases from J, with 15 bases between. The CDR3 extends over 16 amino acids. CDR1 LGHNA and CDR2 YNFKEQ come from the germline V gene. In DNA form, the CDR3 reads TGTGCCAGCAGCCAAGGTGTCGGGAGAGGGGACAATGAGCAGTTCTTC. Encoded protein: CASSQGVGRGDNEQFF.

V gene TRBV3-1 (or the pseudogene TRBV3-2) combines with J gene TRBJ1-3; D is unclear. V was clipped by 1 base and J by 0 bases, with 10 bases between them. CDR1 is LGHDT and CDR2 is YNNKEL in the germline V gene (reference sequence). This CDR3 region has 16 residues. CDR3 nucleotide sequence: TGTGCCAGCAGCCAAGGATACAGCTTCTCTGGAAACACCATATATTTT. Translating it yields CASSQGYSFSGNTIYF.

This clone came up a few times. The chain combines TRBV16 with TRBJ1-5, with D uncertain. The CDR3 has 15 residues. With 0 bases removed from V and 4 bases from J, the gap between germline ends came to 10 bases. The germline CDR1 and CDR2 sequences are KGHSY and FQNENV. In DNA form, the CDR3 reads TGTGCCAGCAGCCAATCATCCGGGTGGAATCAGCCCCAGCATTTT. As protein: CASSQSSGWNQPQHF.

The J gene is TRBJ2-2, the V gene TRBV4-3; TRBD1 aligns across 7 bases. Germline CDR1 reads LGHNA; CDR2 reads YSLEER. The CDR3 runs 16 residues. V was pared by 0 bases and J by 3 bases, with 4 bases of the junction left unmatched. CDR3 DNA: TGCGCCAGCAGCCAAGATAACAGGGGCGACACCGGGGAGCTGTTTTTT. Translation: CASSQDNRGDTGELFF.

The gene calls are TRBV7-2 and TRBJ1-6; 7 nucleotides agree with TRBD1. Germline V gene lookup returns CDR1 SGHTA and CDR2 FQGNSA. The CDR3 is 14 residues long. Losses at the gene ends were 3 bases for V and 9 bases for J; bases not matched to a gene: 5. The CDR3 region has the DNA TGTGCCAGCAGCTTGTCAGGGGGGACTTCACCCCTCCACTTT. Translated: CASSLSGGTSPLHF.

The genes are TRBV6-5 and TRBJ1-6; D unresolved. The CDR3 spans 15 residues. Trimming stripped 7 bases from V and 8 bases from J, with 18 bases between. CDR1 and CDR2 (germline): MNHEY, SVGAGI. The CDR3 loop is CASIIREGYDSPLHF. Here the CDR3 DNA reads TGTGCCAGCATCATTCGGGAAGGGTACGATTCACCCCTCCACTTT.

This clone was counted between two and nine times. This chain links TRBV7-2 with TRBJ1-6; no reliable D call. The CDR3 runs to 14 residues. Trimming stripped 6 bases from V and 8 bases from J, with 14 bases between. CDR1 SGHTA and CDR2 FQGNSA come from the germline V gene. The CDR3 nucleotides read TGTGCCAGCAGACTCCGGGCCGGGGATTCACCCCTCCACTTT. The encoded protein is CASRLRAGDSPLHF.

CDR3 amino acids: CASSGTALREQYF. For the CDR3, the DNA is TGTGCCAGCAGCGGGACAGCACTACGTGAGCAGTACTTC. The chain recombines TRBV2 with TRBJ2-7; TRBD1 agrees at 7 bases. The CDR3 sequence is 13 residues long. With V trimmed by 6 bases and J by 7 bases, 9 bases remained unmatched. Germline V gives CDR1 SNHLY, CDR2 FYNNEI. Complete variable domain (other parts from reference TRBV2 and TRBJ2-7): EPEVTQTPSHQVTQMGQEVILRCVPISNHLYFYWYRQILGQKVEFLVSFYNNEISEKSEIFDDQFSVERPDGSNFTLKIRSTKLEDSAMYFCASSGTALREQYFGPGTRLTVT.

To note about this clone: Other DNA sequences in this specimen translate into the identical CDR3. J is TRBJ1-6 and V is TRBV3-1 (or the pseudogene TRBV3-2), with 11 bases that match TRBD1. With 2 bases clipped from V and 8 bases from J, the junction kept 2 bases outside the gene matches. The length of the CDR3 is 15 residues. From germline, CDR1 is LGHDT and CDR2 YNNKEL (reference sequence). CDR3 bases: TGTGCCAGCAGCCAACCGGGACAGGGGGATTCACCCCTCCACTTT. Its translation: CASSQPGQGDSPLHF.

The chain links TRBV7-2 to TRBJ2-5; 10 bases match TRBD1. The CDR3 is 16 residues long. V trimming: 1 base; J trimming: 6 bases; junction bases outside the gene matches: 8. Per germline, CDR1 SGHTA and CDR2 FQGNSA. This CDR3 is CASSLGGQGLGQTQYF. As DNA, the CDR3 is TGTGCCAGCAGCTTAGGGGGACAGGGGTTAGGTCAGACCCAGTACTTC. The variable domain in full, completed from reference TRBV7-2 and TRBJ2-5, reads GAGVSQSPSNKVTEKGKDVELRCDPISGHTALYWYRQSLGQGLEFLIYFQGNSAPDKSGLPSDRFSAERTGGSVSTLTIQRTQQEDSAVYLCASSLGGQGLGQTQYFGPGTRLLVL.

The gene calls are TRBV19 and TRBJ1-2; D unresolved. The CDR3 has 15 residues. Trimming pared 6 bases from V and 3 bases from J, leaving 17 bases between. Germline-derived CDR1 and CDR2 are LNHDA and SQIVND (reference sequence). CDR3 residues: CASRVFPRTDYGYTF. The CDR3 region has the DNA TGTGCCAGTAGGGTTTTTCCCCGCACGGACTATGGCTACACCTTC.

This clone was counted many times. The junction and the germline gene differ at one end; a read error may be behind it. This chain uses TRBV2 with TRBJ2-7; 10 bases align to TRBD2. The CDR3 is 16 amino acids. The germline V gene encodes CDR1 SNHLY and CDR2 FYNNEI. This CDR3 is CASSEGLADRGYEQYF. DNA for the CDR3: TGTGCCAGCAGCGAAGGACTAGCGGATCGGGGCTACGAGCAGTACTTC.

The chain joins TRBV5-1 to TRBJ1-2, with a possible D match to TRBD1 (6 bases). CDR3 length: 15 amino acids. V lost 0 bases, J lost 3 bases, and 12 bases lay in between. Germline V gene sequence: CDR1 SGHRS, CDR2 YFSETQ. This chain's CDR3 is CASSLVTGLYYGYTF. For the CDR3, the DNA is TGCGCCAGCAGCTTGGTAACAGGGCTCTACTATGGCTACACCTTC. Full variable domain (missing parts from reference TRBV5-1 and TRBJ1-2): KAGVTQTPRYLIKTRGQQVTLSCSPISGHRSVSWYQQTPGQGLQFLFEYFSETQRNKGNFPGRFSGRQFSNSRSEMNVSTLELGDSALYLCASSLVTGLYYGYTFGSGTRLTVV.

This chain joins TRBV7-2 and TRBJ2-3, with 9 bases that match TRBD2. The germline V gene encodes CDR1 SGHTA and CDR2 FQGNSA. The CDR3 has 13 residues. V gave up 3 bases and J gave up 14 bases; unmatched junction bases: 9. The CDR3 DNA is TGTGCCAGCAGCTTTCCGGGACTAGCAAACGCGTATTTT. This gives the protein CASSFPGLANAYF.

V usage is TRBV7-2 and J usage is TRBJ1-1, with 7 bases identical to TRBD1. This CDR3 is built from 14 residues. Germline assignment: CDR1 SGHTA and CDR2 FQGNSA. V dropped 5 bases and J dropped 2; count of bases not matched to a gene: 5. CDR3 loop: CASSRGTANTEAFF. CDR3 nucleotides: TGTGCCAGCAGCAGAGGGACAGCAAACACTGAAGCTTTCTTT.

The chain has TRBV19 and TRBJ2-1; 10 bases map to TRBD2. The CDR3 length is 18 residues. V gave up 2 bases and J gave up 2 bases; unmatched junction bases: 9. Germline V gene sequence: CDR1 LNHDA, CDR2 SQIVND (reference sequence). CDR3 nucleotide sequence: TGTGCCAGTAGTATATGGGGCGGGCTAGCGGGAGCCTACAATGAGCAGTTCTTC. Amino acid sequence: CASSIWGGLAGAYNEQFF.

The chain joins TRBV6-5 to TRBJ2-1; 12 nucleotides match TRBD2. The ends lost 11 bases at V and 6 bases at J; junction bases unmatched: 8. Germline CDR1 reads MNHEY; CDR2 reads SVGAGI. The CDR3 runs to 14 residues. CDR3 protein: CAVRETSGSNEQFF. The CDR3 DNA reads as TGTGCCGTCAGGGAGACTAGCGGGAGCAATGAGCAGTTCTTC.

The V gene is TRBV7-3, the J gene TRBJ2-1; 8 nucleotides line up with TRBD1. The CDR3 sequence is 15 residues long. Looked up from germline, CDR1 is SGHTA and CDR2 is FQGTGA. Trimming at V came to 9 bases and at J to 6 bases, leaving 13 bases not matched to a gene. DNA for the CDR3: TGTGCCAGTTCCCCCCAGGGGGCGCACGGCAATGAGCAGTTCTTC. Translated: CASSPQGAHGNEQFF.

This clone was seen only a few times. The rearrangement joins TRBV18 to TRBJ2-2, with D tentatively TRBD1 (7 bases). Germline lookup yields CDR1 KGHSH and CDR2 LQKENI. The CDR3 covers 15 residues. Deletions cut 3 bases from V and 4 bases from J, with 12 bases between. The CDR3 DNA is TGTGCCAGCTCACCCTTGCAGGGGGGCACCGGGGAGCTGTTTTTT. As protein: CASSPLQGGTGELFF.

The V call is TRBV5-3, the J call TRBJ2-1; no clear D gene. TRBV5-3 is noted as an ORF with a role that remains uncertain. The V gene lost 2 bases and the J gene lost 10 bases, with 10 bases spanning the gap. This CDR3 has 12 residues. DNA for the CDR3: TGTGCCAGAAGCTTAACGTTACTAGAGCAGTTCTTC. Translation gives CARSLTLLEQFF.

The chain couples TRBV6-5 to TRBJ2-7; D may be TRBD1 (6 bases). CDR3 length: 16 residues. Germline-derived CDR1 and CDR2 are MNHEY and SVGAGI. Trimming pared 2 bases from V and 0 bases from J, leaving 14 bases between. The CDR3 coding sequence is TGTGCCAGCAGTTACCCCGACAGGCCCAGCTCCTACGAGCAGTACGTC. Protein product: CASSYPDRPSSYEQYV.

The V and J genes are TRBV6-1 and TRBJ2-7; 9 positions match TRBD2. Trimming took 1 base from V and 6 from J; bases not matched to a gene: 4. CDR1 and CDR2 (germline): MNHNS, SASEGT. This CDR3 region has 14 residues. The CDR3 protein is CASSEVGTSREQYV. CDR3 bases: TGTGCCAGCAGTGAAGTGGGGACTAGCCGCGAGCAGTACGTC.